This T cell receptor beta chain was recorded in a study of T cells in Graves' hyperthyroidism and ophthalmopathy (dated by TCRdb to between 2018 and 2021). For the study in its entirety: Peripheral blood samples were taken at the time of initial diagnosis, prior to any treatment. TCR V-J signatures able to tell the groups apart were searched for in a discovery cohort of 90 to 100 patients, of whom more than 40 had Graves' ophthalmopathy and about 60 had stable Graves' hyperthyroidism. Prospective prediction of ophthalmopathy was tested in an independent validation cohort of fewer than 20 hyperthyroidism patients and some 17 patients who later progressed to ophthalmopathy. The 90 to 100 discovery patients were randomly divided into training and test sets at a 7:3 ratio. The study also compared thyroid tissue and blood T-cell repertoires from more than five Graves' hyperthyroidism patients. Once sampling was done, hyperthyroidism patients were given methimazole at a starting dose of 30 mg daily, whereas ophthalmopathy patients were given high-dose intravenous methylprednisolone. TCR Vbeta CDR3 sequencing of approximately 140 peripheral blood samples (approximately 44 ophthalmopathy, roughly 72 hyperthyroidism and roughly 17 progressor patients) is reported in the paper.

The TCR beta CDR3 regions were amplified from the RNA transcripts. The TCR CDR3 was subjected to a first round of RT-PCR using the HTBI primer set and the Qiagen OneStep RT-PCR kit. The libraries were constructed in a second round of multiplex PCR and then size-selected and purified. Sequencing of the libraries was done on an Illumina HiSeq2000 using paired-end 100 bp reads. In the authors' own workflow: SOAPnuke was used to process the raw data, removing reads that contained adapters or uncalled bases, had a mean Phred below 15, or lacked an exact match to the constant primer or identifier. High-quality paired reads were merged using COPE v1.2.5, and each unique nucleotide sequence was defined as a clonotype. Clonotypes were aligned to IMGT TRBV, TRBD and TRBJ reference segments using MiTCR v1.1. Analysis was restricted to V-J combinations with a frequency above 0.0001, which covered roughly 99% of repertoires. The TCS score was defined as F50 (clonal expansion) divided by E x V (chaos), with BLOSUM62-based TCRdist calculated between CDR3 peptides within each V-J. Welch's t-statistics and random forest reduced 450 to 600 V-J features to 13, which were used in a naive Bayes classifier (R e1071). Thyroid-blood repertoire similarity was quantified with the Morisita-Horn index. TCRdb's own reprocessing of the public reads used fastp at Q25 and MiXCR and kept productive beta chains. Each record represents a unique CDR3 protein, reported with the most common genes and DNA among its rows. TCRdb's processing, not the authors' own work, is the source of the V and J calls. The sample records 800,000 or so distinct CDR3 sequences, roughly 40% of which are singletons. Together, the top ten hold around 9.3% of the sample.

This clonotype has a count of ten or more. Its binding antigen is unknown. Base-call qualities are not available, and no considerably larger clone is one nucleotide away. Graves' hyperthyroidism was defined as stable when no progression to ophthalmopathy occurred over 18 months of follow-up. Hyperthyroidism patients were newly diagnosed, had a disease duration of under 2 months, and were aged 18 to 65 years. Any patient with an uncontrolled infection, another autoimmune disease, pregnancy or lactation was excluded. Clinical symptoms, serum thyroxine and TRAb, thyroid ultrasound, and orbital computed tomography formed the basis for the diagnoses. Ficoll-Paque density gradient centrifugation was used to isolate PBMCs from about 10 ml of fresh peripheral blood. Total RNA was extracted using Trizol reagent, and RNA quality was assessed on an Agilent 2100 Bioanalyzer. Results and caveats for the whole study, not just this receptor: Most expanded thyroid clonotypes (frequency above 0.001) were also detected in blood, a finding suggesting that blood repertoires may reflect thyroid immune responses. No statistical method was used to fix the sample size in advance, and group allocation was not hidden from the investigators. Ophthalmopathy was separated from stable hyperthyroidism by a 13 V-J signature model, with over 85% sensitivity and roughly 84% specificity obtained in cross-validation and 80%/75% obtained in testing. In validation, the model predicted progression to ophthalmopathy a median of roughly six months before onset, with approximately 71% sensitivity and 72.22% specificity.

This receptor was identified in a man aged 18-30 years with Graves' hyperthyroidism. The sample consisted of blood.

The nucleotides read TGCAGCGTTATAGGACAGGTCACGACCCACGGCTACACCTTC. This gives the protein CSVIGQVTTHGYTF. The chain uses TRBV29-1 and TRBJ1-2; 7 of the junction bases match TRBD1. Taken from cysteine to phenylalanine, the CDR3 has 14 residues. Solely the CDR3 DNA is kept, with 42 bases framed from the first base. CDR1 SQVTM and CDR2 ANQGSEA are derived from the germline V gene. V has 5 bases trimmed and J has 8 bases trimmed; junction bases matching no gene number 14.